Below are 28 T cell receptor beta chains sequenced from a single sample in a study of beta chain features in type 1 diabetes. Every isolated RNA sample was fully reverse transcribed, so sequencing captured expressed TCRB transcripts. Clones were read by immunoSEQ multiplex PCR, and TCRdb kept only the in-frame ones, dropping some. The repertoire consists of a few hundred thousand clones, with roughly 15% occurring once and the leading ten covering approximately 0.019%. The sample was naive CD4+ T cells from blood. These receptors were collected from a woman aged 18-29 years in good health.

The chain links TRBV30 to TRBJ1-2; 7 positions match TRBD1. The CDR3 runs 12 residues. Unmatched junction bases numbered 6, after V lost 7 bases and J lost 4 bases. Germline assignment: CDR1 GTSNPN and CDR2 SVGIG (reference sequence). DNA for the CDR3: TGTGCCTTCACCGCAGGGGGCTATGGCTACACCTTC. Translated: CAFTAGGYGYTF.

This clone has a handful of counts. This sequence joins TRBV5-1 and TRBJ1-2; 7 nucleotides line up with TRBD1. Germline CDR1 SGHRS, CDR2 YFSETQ. The CDR3 contains 13 residues. V was clipped by 2 bases and J by 3 bases; unmatched bases: 1. The chain's CDR3 is CASSFGTDYGYTF. CDR3 bases: TGCGCCAGCAGCTTCGGGACAGACTATGGCTACACCTTC.

V gene TRBV5-1 combines with J gene TRBJ2-1, with D unclear. The CDR3 runs 15 residues. Trimming left V 0 bases short and J 3 bases short, with 10 bases between. Germline CDR1 reads SGHRS; CDR2 reads YFSETQ. CDR3 bases: TGCGCCAGCAGCTTGGAGCTTTTGAGCTACAATGAGCAGTTCTTC. The encoded protein is CASSLELLSYNEQFF.

Only a few counts were recorded for this clone. The chain is built from TRBV28 and TRBJ2-1; D is ambiguous. In germline, CDR1 is MDHEN, CDR2 SYDVKM. V gave up 4 bases and J gave up 10 bases, with 8 bases separating them. This CDR3 comprises 11 residues. This chain's CDR3 is CASSSAREQFF. CDR3 coding DNA: TGTGCCAGCAGTTCAGCGAGGGAGCAGTTCTTC.

J is TRBJ2-7 and V is TRBV5-1; D perhaps matches TRBD1 (6 bases). Germline CDR1 and CDR2: SGHRS and YFSETQ. The CDR3 is 14 amino acids. V shed 3 bases and J shed 3 bases, with 13 bases lying between them. CDR3 DNA: TGCGCCAGCAGCTCGACAGGAGGTCGCTACGAGCAGTACTTC. This encodes CASSSTGGRYEQYF.

The V call is TRBV10-1, the J call TRBJ2-1, with TRBD2 identical over 7 bases. This CDR3 region has 14 residues. Germline V CDR1 and CDR2: WNHNN, SYGVQD (reference sequence). V was clipped by 10 bases and J by 8 bases; unmatched bases: 14. This chain's CDR3 is CATGGGKRWYEQFF. As DNA, the CDR3 is TGCGCCACCGGCGGGGGAAAAAGGTGGTATGAGCAGTTCTTC.

The V and J genes are TRBV7-9 and TRBJ1-2; a weak D match, TRBD1 (5 bases). The CDR3 length is 13 residues. Germline CDR1 and CDR2: SEHNR and FQNEAQ (reference sequence). The V end was cut by 5 bases, the J end by 4 bases, with 11 bases between. CDR3 bases: TGTGCCAGCAGCCTCCGGGGGGGCTATGGCTACACCTTC. Translated, it gives CASSLRGGYGYTF.

This chain uses TRBV5-1 with TRBJ2-3, with 11 bases aligning to TRBD2. This CDR3 has 16 residues. Unmatched junction bases numbered 6, after V lost 4 bases and J lost 2 bases. The V gene's germline CDR1 is SGHRS and CDR2 YFSETQ. CDR3 loop: CASSLTSGIYTDTQYF. CDR3 nucleotide sequence: TGCGCCAGCAGCCTGACTAGCGGGATCTACACAGATACGCAGTATTTT.

This clone showed up just a few times. The sample carries other DNA sequences with the same CDR3. The gene calls are TRBV7-9 and TRBJ1-2; 8 positions match TRBD1. CDR3 length: 14 residues. With 5 bases clipped from V and 6 bases from J, the junction kept 8 bases outside the gene matches. The germline CDR1 and CDR2 sequences are SEHNR and FQNEAQ (reference sequence). CDR3: CASSPPGTGDGYTF. CDR3 nucleotides: TGTGCCAGCAGCCCCCCCGGGACAGGAGATGGCTACACCTTC. Filled out from reference TRBV7-9 and TRBJ1-2, the complete variable domain reads DTGVSQNPRHKITKRGQNVTFRCDPISEHNRLYWYRQTLGQGPEFLTYFQNEAQLEKSRLLSDRFSAERPKGSFSTLEIQRTEQGDSAMYLCASSPPGTGDGYTFGSGTRLTVV.

The V gene is TRBV7-9, the J gene TRBJ1-6; 9 bases are shared with TRBD1. The CDR3 spans 15 residues. Looked up from germline, CDR1 is SEHNR and CDR2 is FQNEAQ (reference sequence). Trimming cost V 5 bases and J 9 bases; bases outside gene matches: 8. The CDR3 reads CASSAGTGTSSPLHF. CDR3 coding DNA: TGTGCCAGCAGCGCGGGGACAGGGACAAGTTCACCCCTCCACTTT.

This clone came up a few times. The chain recombines TRBV7-9 with TRBJ2-1, with a possible D match to TRBD2 (7 bases). CDR3 length: 17 amino acids. Germline V lookup: CDR1 SEHNR, CDR2 FQNEAQ (reference sequence). The V end lost 5 bases, the J end lost 0 bases, and 17 bases lay between the germline ends. CDR3 coding DNA: TGTGCCAGCAGCCCTTCTGGGGGGGCCGTCTCCTACAATGAGCAGTTCTTC. Translated: CASSPSGGAVSYNEQFF.

The V call is TRBV5-1, the J call TRBJ1-5, with D possibly being TRBD1 (5 bases). CDR3 size: 15 residues. Germline CDR1 is SGHRS and CDR2 is YFSETQ. V lost 0 bases and J lost 8, with 15 bases in between. CDR3 nucleotide sequence: TGCGCCAGCAGCTTGGCCGCGGGGCCACCCGAGCCCCAGCATTTT. Its protein is CASSLAAGPPEPQHF.

This clone was seen a handful of times. The chain uses TRBV29-1 and TRBJ2-1; 10 bases map to TRBD1. J lost 1 base, V lost 4 bases, and 10 bases had no gene match. CDR1 SQVTM and CDR2 ANQGSEA come from the germline V gene. The CDR3 is 17 residues long. The CDR3 DNA reads TGCAGCGTTGGTCGGGACAGGGGAGGGGGGTCCTACAATGAGCAGTTCTTC. Translation gives CSVGRDRGGGSYNEQFF.

This clone was picked up a small number of times. This chain connects TRBV7-3 to TRBJ2-1, with 8 bases matching TRBD1. CDR3 size: 15 residues. The V and J ends lost 5 bases and 7 bases, in that order; junction bases with no gene match: 10. CDR1 and CDR2 from the germline V gene are SGHTA and FQGTGA. The CDR3 coding sequence is TGTGCCAGCAGCCTCCACTACGACAGGGGAAATGAGCAGTTCTTC. Protein product: CASSLHYDRGNEQFF.

This clone was observed a few times. The chain combines TRBV9 with TRBJ2-1, with D perhaps matching TRBD1 (6 bases). Trimming shortened V by 0 bases and J by 13 bases, and 17 bases separated the two germline ends. Germline V gives CDR1 SGDLS, CDR2 YYNGEE. The CDR3 has 14 amino acids. CDR3 DNA sequence: TGTGCCAGCAGCGTAGGGAGTGATAGGGGGAGACAGTTCTTC. Translated, it gives CASSVGSDRGRQFF.

The table lists this clone with a few counts. CDR3 loop: CASSPRTADYEQYF. In DNA form, the CDR3 reads TGTGCCAGCAGCCCGCGGACAGCGGACTACGAGCAGTACTTC. The chain links TRBV7-9 to TRBJ2-7; D may be TRBD1 (6 bases). V was shortened by 5 bases and J by 3 bases, with 14 bases between the two germline ends. The CDR3 is 14 residues long. Germline V lookup: CDR1 SEHNR, CDR2 FQNEAQ (reference sequence).

A few counts support this clone. The chain carries TRBV7-8 and TRBJ2-7; 7 positions match TRBD2. This CDR3 has 14 residues. V dropped 5 bases and J dropped 0; count of bases not matched to a gene: 4. Per the germline V gene, CDR1 is SGHVS and CDR2 is FQNEAQ. CDR3: CASSVERDSYEQYF. In nucleotides, the CDR3 is TGTGCCAGCAGCGTAGAGCGGGACTCCTACGAGCAGTACTTC. Supplemented by reference TRBV7-8 and TRBJ2-7, the full variable domain reads GAGVSQSPRYKVAKRGQDVALRCDPISGHVSLFWYQQALGQGPEFLTYFQNEAQLDKSGLPSDRFFAERPEGSVSTLKIQRTQQEDSAVYLCASSVERDSYEQYFGPGTRLTVT.

V usage is TRBV5-1 and J usage is TRBJ2-7; 8 nucleotides agree with TRBD1. The V segment lost 3 bases and the J segment 3 bases; nucleotides outside the gene matches: 2. Germline assignment: CDR1 SGHRS and CDR2 YFSETQ. The CDR3 spans 13 residues. The CDR3, as DNA: TGCGCCAGCAGCTCGGGACAGGACTACGAGCAGTACTTC. Its protein is CASSSGQDYEQYF. The entire variable domain, with the rest obtained from reference TRBV5-1 and TRBJ2-7, is as follows: KAGVTQTPRYLIKTRGQQVTLSCSPISGHRSVSWYQQTPGQGLQFLFEYFSETQRNKGNFPGRFSGRQFSNSRSEMNVSTLELGDSALYLCASSSGQDYEQYFGPGTRLTVT.

Concerning this clone: A junction boundary mismatches the germline segment, possibly from a read error. This chain connects TRBV18 to TRBJ2-1; tentative D call: TRBD2 (6 bases). Germline CDR1 KGHSH, CDR2 LQKENI. There are 13 residues in the CDR3. The CDR3 nucleotides read TGTGCCAGCACCCTTCGGGAGTACAGTGAGCAGTTCTTC. Its protein product is CASTLREYSEQFF.

The gene calls are TRBV7-9 and TRBJ2-7, with 7 bases lining up with TRBD2. CDR3 length equals 16 residues. Germline assignment: CDR1 SEHNR and CDR2 FQNEAQ (reference sequence). V trimming: 0 bases; J trimming: 2 bases; junction bases outside the gene matches: 7. The CDR3 spells CASSLATSKFTYEQYF. CDR3 nucleotide sequence: TGTGCCAGCAGCTTAGCGACTAGCAAGTTTACCTACGAGCAGTACTTC.

This clone turned up a few times. V gene TRBV18 combines with J gene TRBJ2-1; a weak D match, TRBD1 (5 bases). This CDR3 comprises 17 residues. Germline V CDR1 and CDR2: KGHSH, LQKENI. The ends were cut back, 6 bases at V and 3 bases at J, with 21 bases in the middle. The CDR3 is CASSSKGPSVLYNEQFF. The CDR3 DNA reads as TGTGCCAGCTCCTCCAAGGGGCCATCAGTCCTCTACAATGAGCAGTTCTTC.

This clone was observed a few times. The J gene is TRBJ1-3, the V gene TRBV7-9, with TRBD1 matching over 10 bases. J lost 4 bases, V lost 5 bases, and 11 bases had no gene match. Germline V lookup: CDR1 SEHNR, CDR2 FQNEAQ (reference sequence). The CDR3 runs to 17 residues. CDR3 in DNA: TGTGCCAGCAGCAGGGACAGGGGATCAGGAACGGGAAACACCATATATTTT. Protein sequence: CASSRDRGSGTGNTIYF.

Remarks on this clone: The junction differs from germline at one of its ends, possibly a read error. The genes are TRBV7-7 and TRBJ2-2, with a possible D match to TRBD2 (6 bases). There are 17 residues in the CDR3. Germline CDR1 and CDR2: SSHAT and FNYEAQ (reference sequence). The CDR3 sequence: CASSPSGRVGGTGELFF. The CDR3 nucleotides are TGTGCTAGCAGCCCCTCGGGTCGGGTCGGGGGAACCGGGGAGCTGTTTTTT.

This clone was counted only a few times. This chain uses TRBV28 with TRBJ2-4; 8 positions agree with TRBD2. J was trimmed by 2 bases and V by 7 bases; bases with no gene match: 10. The CDR3 totals 16 residues. CDR1 and CDR2 (germline): MDHEN, SYDVKM. The CDR3 loop reads CASILSGSLTKNIQYF. The CDR3 coding sequence is TGTGCCAGCATCTTAAGCGGGAGTCTGACCAAAAACATTCAGTACTTC.

This clone was seen more than once but under ten times. The chain uses TRBV7-9 and TRBJ2-5, with TRBD1 identical over 9 bases. Germline CDR1 and CDR2: SEHNR and FQNEAQ (reference sequence). V was clipped by 5 bases and J by 4 bases; unmatched bases: 5. This CDR3 is 14 amino acids long. The CDR3 spells CASSTRTGVETQYF. The CDR3 nucleotides are TGTGCCAGCAGCACCCGGACAGGGGTAGAGACCCAGTACTTC. The full variable domain, with the rest looked up from reference TRBV7-9 and TRBJ2-5, is DTGVSQNPRHKITKRGQNVTFRCDPISEHNRLYWYRQTLGQGPEFLTYFQNEAQLEKSRLLSDRFSAERPKGSFSTLEIQRTEQGDSAMYLCASSTRTGVETQYFGPGTRLLVL.

This clone showed up just a few times. The J gene is TRBJ2-2, the V gene TRBV4-2, with a weak D call TRBD1 (5 bases). Trimming took off 3 bases at V and 3 bases at J, with 14 bases between the two ends. Germline values: CDR1 LGHNA, CDR2 YNFKEQ. The length of the CDR3 is 16 residues. The DNA for the CDR3 is TGTGCCAGCAGCCAGTCAGGGATTTCGGACACCGGGGAGCTGTTTTTT. Translating it yields CASSQSGISDTGELFF.

This clone has a handful of counts. CDR3 amino acids: CATSRLNEKLFF. CDR3 coding DNA: TGTGCCACCAGCAGACTAAATGAAAAACTGTTTTTT. This rearrangement joins TRBV15 to TRBJ1-4; unclear D gene. The V and J ends lost 2 bases and 5 bases respectively, with 3 bases between them. CDR3 length: 12 amino acids. In germline, CDR1 is LNHNV, CDR2 YYDKDF (reference sequence).

In its sample, this clone was seen a few times. The CDR3 is CASSLDGSGDTQYF. For the CDR3, the DNA is TGCGCCAGCAGCTTGGACGGGAGTGGAGATACGCAGTATTTT. This rearrangement joins TRBV5-1 to TRBJ2-3; possible D gene TRBD2, 6 bases. The germline V and J ends were trimmed by 0 bases and 5 bases, with 10 bases remaining between them. Germline CDR1 and CDR2: SGHRS and YFSETQ. The CDR3 is 14 amino acids.